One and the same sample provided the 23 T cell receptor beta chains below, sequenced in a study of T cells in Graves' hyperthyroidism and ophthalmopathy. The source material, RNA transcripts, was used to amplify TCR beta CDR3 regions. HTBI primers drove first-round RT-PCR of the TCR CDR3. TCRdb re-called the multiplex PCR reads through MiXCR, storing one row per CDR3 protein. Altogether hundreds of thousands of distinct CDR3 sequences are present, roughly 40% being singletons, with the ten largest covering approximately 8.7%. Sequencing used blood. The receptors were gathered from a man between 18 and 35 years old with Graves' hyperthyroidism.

Written as DNA, the CDR3 is TGTGCCAGCAGCCTCCAGGGGTTCAGCTTTGGCTACACCTTC. Its translation: CASSLQGFSFGYTF. This chain connects TRBV3-1 to TRBJ1-2, with D possibly matching TRBD1 (6 bases). Germline lookup yields CDR1 LGHDT and CDR2 YNNKEL (reference sequence). With 4 bases removed from V and 7 bases from J, the gap between germline ends came to 16 bases. This CDR3 spans 14 amino acids.

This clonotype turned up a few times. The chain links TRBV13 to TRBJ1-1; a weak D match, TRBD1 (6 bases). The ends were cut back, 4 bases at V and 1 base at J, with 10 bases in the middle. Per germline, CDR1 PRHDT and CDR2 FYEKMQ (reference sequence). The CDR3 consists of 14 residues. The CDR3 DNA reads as TGTGCCAGCAGCTACAGGGCTACGAACACTGAAGCTTTCTTT. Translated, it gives CASSYRATNTEAFF.

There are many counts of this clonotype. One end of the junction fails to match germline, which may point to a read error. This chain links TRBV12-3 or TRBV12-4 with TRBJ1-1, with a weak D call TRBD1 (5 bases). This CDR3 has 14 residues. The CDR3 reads CASSLGRVGTEAFF. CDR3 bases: TGTGCCAGCAGCTTAGGCAGGGTTGGAACTGAAGCTTTCTTT.

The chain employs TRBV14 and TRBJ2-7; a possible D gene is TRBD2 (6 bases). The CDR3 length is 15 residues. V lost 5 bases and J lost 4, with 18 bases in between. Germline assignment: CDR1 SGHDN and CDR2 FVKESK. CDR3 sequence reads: CASSSAGIKGYEQYF. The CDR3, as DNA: TGTGCCAGCAGCTCCGCGGGGATAAAAGGGTACGAGCAGTACTTC.

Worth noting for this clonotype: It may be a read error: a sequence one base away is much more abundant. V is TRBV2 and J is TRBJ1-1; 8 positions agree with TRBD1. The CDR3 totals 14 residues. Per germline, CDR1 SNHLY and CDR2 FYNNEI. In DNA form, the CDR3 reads TGTGCCGGCAGCGTGGACAGGGTGAACACTGAAGCTTTCTTT. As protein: CAGSVDRVNTEAFF.

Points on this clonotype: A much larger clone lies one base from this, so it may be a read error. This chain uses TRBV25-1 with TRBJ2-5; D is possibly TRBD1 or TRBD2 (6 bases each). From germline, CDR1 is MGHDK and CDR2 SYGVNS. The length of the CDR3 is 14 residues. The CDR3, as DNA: TGTGCCAGCAGCGAGGGGGGCTCTGCAGAGACCCGGTACTTC. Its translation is CASSEGGSAETRYF. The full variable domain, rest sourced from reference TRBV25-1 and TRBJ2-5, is EADIYQTPRYLVIGTGKKITLECSQTMGHDKMYWYQQDPGMELHLIHYSYGVNSTEKGDLSSESTVSRIRTEHFPLTLESARPSHTSQYLCASSEGGSAETRYFGPGTRLLVL.

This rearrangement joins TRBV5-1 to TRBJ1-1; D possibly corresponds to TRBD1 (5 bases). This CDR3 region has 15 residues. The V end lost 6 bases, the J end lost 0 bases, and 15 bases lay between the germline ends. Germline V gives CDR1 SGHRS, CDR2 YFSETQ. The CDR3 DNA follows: TGCGCCAGCAACCCGGGACGGGGAATGAACACTGAAGCTTTCTTT. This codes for CASNPGRGMNTEAFF. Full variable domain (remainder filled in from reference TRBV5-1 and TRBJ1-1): KAGVTQTPRYLIKTRGQQVTLSCSPISGHRSVSWYQQTPGQGLQFLFEYFSETQRNKGNFPGRFSGRQFSNSRSEMNVSTLELGDSALYLCASNPGRGMNTEAFFGQGTRLTVV.

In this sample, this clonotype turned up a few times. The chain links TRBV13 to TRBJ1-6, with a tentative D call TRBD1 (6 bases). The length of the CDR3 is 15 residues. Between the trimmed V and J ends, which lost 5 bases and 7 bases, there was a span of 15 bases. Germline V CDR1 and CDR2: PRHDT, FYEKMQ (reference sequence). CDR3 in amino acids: CASSPGGRPNSPLHF. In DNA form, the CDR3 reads TGTGCCAGCAGCCCCGGGGGCAGGCCAAATTCACCCCTCCACTTT.

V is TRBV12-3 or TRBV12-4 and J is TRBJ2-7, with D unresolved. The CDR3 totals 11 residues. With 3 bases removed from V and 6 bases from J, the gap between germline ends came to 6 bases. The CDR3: CASSFMSEQYF. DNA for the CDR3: TGTGCCAGCAGTTTCATGTCCGAGCAGTACTTC.

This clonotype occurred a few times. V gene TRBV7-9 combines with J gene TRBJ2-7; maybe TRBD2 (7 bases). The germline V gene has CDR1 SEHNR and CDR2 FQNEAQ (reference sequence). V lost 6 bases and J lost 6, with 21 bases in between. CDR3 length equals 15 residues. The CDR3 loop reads CASREEDRPGGEQYF. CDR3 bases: TGTGCCAGCAGAGAGGAAGACAGGCCGGGGGGCGAGCAGTACTTC.

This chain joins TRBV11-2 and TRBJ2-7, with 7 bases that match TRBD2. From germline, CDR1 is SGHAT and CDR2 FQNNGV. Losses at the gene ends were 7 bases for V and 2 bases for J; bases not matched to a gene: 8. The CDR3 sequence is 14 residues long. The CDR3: CASNLGGVTYEQYF. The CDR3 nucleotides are TGTGCCAGCAACCTGGGAGGGGTGACCTACGAGCAGTACTTC.

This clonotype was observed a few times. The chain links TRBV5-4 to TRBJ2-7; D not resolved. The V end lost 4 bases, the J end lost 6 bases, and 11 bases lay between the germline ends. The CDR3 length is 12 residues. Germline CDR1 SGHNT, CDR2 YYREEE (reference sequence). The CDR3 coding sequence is TGTGCCAGCAGCGAGGTGGGTCGCGAGCAGTACTTC. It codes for CASSEVGREQYF.

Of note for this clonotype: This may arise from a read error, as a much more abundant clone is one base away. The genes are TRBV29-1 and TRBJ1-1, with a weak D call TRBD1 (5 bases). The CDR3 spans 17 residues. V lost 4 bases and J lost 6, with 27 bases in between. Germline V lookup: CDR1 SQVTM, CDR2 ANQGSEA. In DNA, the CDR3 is TGCAGCGTTGTCCCCGGGGGACGCGGAATAATAGGGTCTGAAGCTTTCTTT. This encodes CSVVPGGRGIIGSEAFF. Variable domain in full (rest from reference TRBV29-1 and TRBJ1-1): SAVISQKPSRDICQRGTSLTIQCQVDSQVTMMFWYRQQPGQSLTLIATANQGSEATYESGFVIDKFPISRPNLTFSTLTVSNMSPEDSSIYLCSVVPGGRGIIGSEAFFGQGTRLTVV.

CDR3 amino acids: CASSHGPGTTTEAFF. CDR3 bases: TGCGCCAGCAGCCACGGGCCCGGGACTACCACTGAAGCTTTCTTT. The rearrangement uses TRBV5-1 and TRBJ1-1, with D maybe TRBD1 (5 bases). The V gene lost 4 bases and the J gene lost 4 bases, with 17 bases spanning the gap. This CDR3 contains 15 residues. Germline-derived CDR1 and CDR2 are SGHRS and YFSETQ.

Written as DNA, the CDR3 is TGCAGTGCTTGCGGGACGGGTAGACAAGAGCAGTACTTC. It is translated as CSACGTGRQEQYF. The chain has TRBV20-1 and TRBJ2-7; a weak D match, TRBD2 (6 bases). Looked up from germline, CDR1 is DFQATT and CDR2 is SNEGSKA (reference sequence). CDR3 length equals 13 residues. The V and J ends lost 5 bases and 7 bases respectively, with 18 bases between them.

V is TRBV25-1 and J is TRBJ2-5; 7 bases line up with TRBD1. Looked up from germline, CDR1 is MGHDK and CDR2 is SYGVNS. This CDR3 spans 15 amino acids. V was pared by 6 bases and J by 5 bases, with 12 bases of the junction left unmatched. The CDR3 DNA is TGTGCCAGCAGCCTAGTAGGGACAGCGCGGGAGACCCAGTACTTC. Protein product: CASSLVGTARETQYF. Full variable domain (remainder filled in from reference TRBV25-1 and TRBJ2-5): EADIYQTPRYLVIGTGKKITLECSQTMGHDKMYWYQQDPGMELHLIHYSYGVNSTEKGDLSSESTVSRIRTEHFPLTLESARPSHTSQYLCASSLVGTARETQYFGPGTRLLVL.

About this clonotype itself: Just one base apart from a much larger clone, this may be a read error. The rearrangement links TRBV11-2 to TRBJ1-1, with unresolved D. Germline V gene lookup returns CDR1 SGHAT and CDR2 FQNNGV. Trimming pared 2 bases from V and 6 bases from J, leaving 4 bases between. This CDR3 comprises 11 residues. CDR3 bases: TGTGCCAGCAGCTTAAAAGCTGAAGCTTTCTTT. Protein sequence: CASSLKAEAFF.

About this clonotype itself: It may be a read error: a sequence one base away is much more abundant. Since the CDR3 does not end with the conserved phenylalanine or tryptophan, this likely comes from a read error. As DNA, the CDR3 is TGTGCCGGCTCCCCATACACTGAAGCTTTCCTT. Residues: CAGSPYTEAFL. The rearrangement joins TRBV2 to TRBJ1-1, with D unclear. From germline, CDR1 is SNHLY and CDR2 FYNNEI. CDR3 length: 11 residues. V lost 11 bases to trimming and J lost 3 bases, with 10 bases between them.

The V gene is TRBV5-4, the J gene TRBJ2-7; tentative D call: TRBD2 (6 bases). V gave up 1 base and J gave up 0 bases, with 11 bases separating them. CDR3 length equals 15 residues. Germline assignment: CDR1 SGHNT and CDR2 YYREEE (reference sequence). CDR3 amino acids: CASSLTGGNSYEQYF. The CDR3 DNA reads TGTGCCAGCAGCTTGACAGGCGGGAACTCCTACGAGCAGTACTTC.

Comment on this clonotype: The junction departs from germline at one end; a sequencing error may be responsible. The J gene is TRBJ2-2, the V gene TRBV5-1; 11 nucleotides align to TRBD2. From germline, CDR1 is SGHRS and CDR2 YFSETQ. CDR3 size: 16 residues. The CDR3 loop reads CASSLRTSGSTGELFF. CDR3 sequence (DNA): TGTGCCAGCAGCCTACGGACTAGCGGGTCCACCGGGGAGCTGTTTTTT.

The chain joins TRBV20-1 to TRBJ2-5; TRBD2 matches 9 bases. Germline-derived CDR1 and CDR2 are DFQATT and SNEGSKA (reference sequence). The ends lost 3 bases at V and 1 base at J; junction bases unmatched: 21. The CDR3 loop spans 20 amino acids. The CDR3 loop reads CSASGEEYRLADIRQETQYF. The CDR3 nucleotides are TGCAGTGCTAGTGGTGAAGAGTATCGACTAGCGGACATTCGCCAAGAGACCCAGTACTTC.

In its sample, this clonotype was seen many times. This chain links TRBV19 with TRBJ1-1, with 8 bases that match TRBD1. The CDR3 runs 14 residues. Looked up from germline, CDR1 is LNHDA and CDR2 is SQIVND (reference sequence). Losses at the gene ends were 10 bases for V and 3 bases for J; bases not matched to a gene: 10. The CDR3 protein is CATTNQGAHTEAFF. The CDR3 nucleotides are TGTGCCACTACGAACCAGGGGGCGCACACTGAAGCTTTCTTT.

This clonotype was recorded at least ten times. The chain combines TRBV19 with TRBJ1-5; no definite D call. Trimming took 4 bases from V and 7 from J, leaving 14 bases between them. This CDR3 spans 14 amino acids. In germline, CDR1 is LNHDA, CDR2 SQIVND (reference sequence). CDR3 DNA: TGTGCCAGTAGTACCGCAAGGAGGCAACAGCCCCAGCATTTT. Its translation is CASSTARRQQPQHF.